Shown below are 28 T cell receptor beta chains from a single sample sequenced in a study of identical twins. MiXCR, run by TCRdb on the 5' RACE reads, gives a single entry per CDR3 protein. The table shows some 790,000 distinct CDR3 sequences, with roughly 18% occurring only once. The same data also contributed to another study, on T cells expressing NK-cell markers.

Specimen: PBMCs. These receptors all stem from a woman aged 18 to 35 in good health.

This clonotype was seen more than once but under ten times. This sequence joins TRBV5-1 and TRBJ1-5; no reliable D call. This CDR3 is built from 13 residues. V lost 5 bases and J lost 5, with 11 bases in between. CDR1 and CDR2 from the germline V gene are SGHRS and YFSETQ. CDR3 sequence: CASRYDKDQPQHF. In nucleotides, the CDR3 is TGCGCCAGCAGATACGACAAGGATCAGCCCCAGCATTTT.

CDR3 protein: CSARSGAYEQYF. CDR3 DNA sequence: TGCAGTGCCAGAAGCGGAGCCTACGAGCAGTACTTC. The chain combines TRBV20-1 with TRBJ2-7, with D perhaps matching TRBD2 (5 bases). V dropped 6 bases and J dropped 2 bases, with 11 bases sitting between them. This CDR3 has 12 amino acids. Germline V CDR1 and CDR2: DFQATT, SNEGSKA (reference sequence).

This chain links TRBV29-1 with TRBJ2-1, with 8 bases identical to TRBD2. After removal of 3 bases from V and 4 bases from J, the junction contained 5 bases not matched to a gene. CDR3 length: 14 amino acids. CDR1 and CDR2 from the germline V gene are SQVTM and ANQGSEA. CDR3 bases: TGCAGCGTTGACGGGGGGGCGGTTTACAATGAGCAGTTCTTC. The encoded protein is CSVDGGAVYNEQFF.

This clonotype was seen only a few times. CDR3 DNA: TGTGCCAGCAGCCCCTCCCCGACAGGAGTCTACGAGCAGTACTTC. Translated: CASSPSPTGVYEQYF. The rearrangement links TRBV7-9 to TRBJ2-7; possible D gene TRBD1, 6 bases. This CDR3 has 15 amino acids. CDR1 SEHNR and CDR2 FQNEAQ come from the germline V gene (reference sequence). Deletions cut 5 bases from V and 3 bases from J, with 17 bases between.

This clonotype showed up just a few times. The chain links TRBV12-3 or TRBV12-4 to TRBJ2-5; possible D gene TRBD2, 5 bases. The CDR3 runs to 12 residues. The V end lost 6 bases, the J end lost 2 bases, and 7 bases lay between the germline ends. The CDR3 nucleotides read TGTGCCAGCAGGGACTTACAAGAGACCCAGTACTTC. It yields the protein CASRDLQETQYF.

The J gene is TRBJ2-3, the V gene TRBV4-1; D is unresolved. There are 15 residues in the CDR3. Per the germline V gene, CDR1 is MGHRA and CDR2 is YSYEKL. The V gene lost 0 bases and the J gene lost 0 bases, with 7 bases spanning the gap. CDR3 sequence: CASSQEKGSTDTQYF. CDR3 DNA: TGCGCCAGCAGCCAAGAAAAAGGGAGCACAGATACGCAGTATTTT.

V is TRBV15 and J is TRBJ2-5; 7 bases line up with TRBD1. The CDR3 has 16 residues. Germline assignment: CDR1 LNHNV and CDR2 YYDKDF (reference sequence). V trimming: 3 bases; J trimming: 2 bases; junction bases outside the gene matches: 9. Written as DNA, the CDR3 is TGTGCCACCAGCAGGGGGGACAGTCGGGGACAAGAGACCCAGTACTTC. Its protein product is CATSRGDSRGQETQYF.

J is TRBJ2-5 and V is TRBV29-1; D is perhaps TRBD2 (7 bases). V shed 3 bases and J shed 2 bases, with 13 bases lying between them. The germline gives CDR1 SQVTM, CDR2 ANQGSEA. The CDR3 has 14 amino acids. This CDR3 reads CSVEGGRGQETQYF. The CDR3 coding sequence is TGCAGCGTTGAGGGGGGGAGGGGGCAAGAGACCCAGTACTTC.

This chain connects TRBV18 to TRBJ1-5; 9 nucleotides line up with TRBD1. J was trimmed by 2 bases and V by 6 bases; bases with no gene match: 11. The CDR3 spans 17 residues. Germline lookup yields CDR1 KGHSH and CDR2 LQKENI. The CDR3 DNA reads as TGTGCCAGCTCTACCGGACAGGGGAGTTGGGGCAATCAGCCCCAGCATTTT. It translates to CASSTGQGSWGNQPQHF.

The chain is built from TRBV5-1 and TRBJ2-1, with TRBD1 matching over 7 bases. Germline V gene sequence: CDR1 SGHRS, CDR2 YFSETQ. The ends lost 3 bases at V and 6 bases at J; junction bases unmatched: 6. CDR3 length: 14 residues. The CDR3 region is CASSSTGFGNEQFF. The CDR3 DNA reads TGCGCCAGCAGCTCGACAGGGTTTGGCAATGAGCAGTTCTTC. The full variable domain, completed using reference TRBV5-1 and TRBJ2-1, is KAGVTQTPRYLIKTRGQQVTLSCSPISGHRSVSWYQQTPGQGLQFLFEYFSETQRNKGNFPGRFSGRQFSNSRSEMNVSTLELGDSALYLCASSSTGFGNEQFFGPGTRLTVL.

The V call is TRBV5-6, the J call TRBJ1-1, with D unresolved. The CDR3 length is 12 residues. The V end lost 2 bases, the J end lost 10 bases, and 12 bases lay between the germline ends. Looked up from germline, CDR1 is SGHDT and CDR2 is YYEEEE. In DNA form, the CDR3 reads TGTGCCAGCAGCTTCCGGGCCGCGCCAGCTTTCTTT. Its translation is CASSFRAAPAFF. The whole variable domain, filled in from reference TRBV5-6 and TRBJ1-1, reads DAGVTQSPTHLIKTRGQQVTLRCSPKSGHDTVSWYQQALGQGPQFIFQYYEEEERQRGNFPDRFSGHQFPNYSSELNVNALLLGDSALYLCASSFRAAPAFFGQGTRLTVV.

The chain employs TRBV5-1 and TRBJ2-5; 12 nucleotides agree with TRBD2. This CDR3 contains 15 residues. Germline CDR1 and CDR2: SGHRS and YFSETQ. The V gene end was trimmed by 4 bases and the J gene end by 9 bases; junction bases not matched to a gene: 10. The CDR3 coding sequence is TGCGCCAGCAGCGGAGGGACTAGCGGGTTTGGGTCCCAGTACTTC. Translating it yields CASSGGTSGFGSQYF.

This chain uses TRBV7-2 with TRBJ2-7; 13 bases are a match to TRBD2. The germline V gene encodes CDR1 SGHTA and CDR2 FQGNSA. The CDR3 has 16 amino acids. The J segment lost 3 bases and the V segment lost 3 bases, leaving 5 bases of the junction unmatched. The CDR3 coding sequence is TGTGCCAGCAGCTTGCTACTAGCGGGGGGGGTCTACGAGCAGTACTTC. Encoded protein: CASSLLLAGGVYEQYF.

This CDR3 reads CASIGQTLAKNIQYF. The CDR3 nucleotides are TGCGCCAGTATTGGACAGACACTAGCCAAAAACATTCAGTACTTC. The chain couples TRBV5-1 to TRBJ2-4; possible D gene TRBD1, 6 bases. The CDR3 length is 15 residues. Germline loops: CDR1 SGHRS, CDR2 YFSETQ. V lost 8 bases and J 0 bases, leaving 15 bases between the germline ends.

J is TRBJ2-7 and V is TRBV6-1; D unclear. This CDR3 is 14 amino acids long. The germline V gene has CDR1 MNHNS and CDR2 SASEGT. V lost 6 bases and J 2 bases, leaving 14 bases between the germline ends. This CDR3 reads CASSPLLTPYEQYF. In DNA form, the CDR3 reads TGTGCCAGCAGCCCCCTTCTCACCCCCTACGAGCAGTACTTC.

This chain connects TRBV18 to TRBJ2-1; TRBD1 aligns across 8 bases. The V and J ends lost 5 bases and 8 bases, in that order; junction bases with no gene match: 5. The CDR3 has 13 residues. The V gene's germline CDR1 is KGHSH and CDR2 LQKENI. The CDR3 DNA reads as TGTGCCAGCTCAGCCGGGACAGGCGATGAGCAGTTCTTC. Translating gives CASSAGTGDEQFF.

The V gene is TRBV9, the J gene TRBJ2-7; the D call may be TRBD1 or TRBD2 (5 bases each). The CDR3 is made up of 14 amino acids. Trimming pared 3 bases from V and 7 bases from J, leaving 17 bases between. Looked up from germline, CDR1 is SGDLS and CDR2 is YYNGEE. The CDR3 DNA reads TGTGCCAGCAGCGCCGGGGTGAGGGGAGTTGAGCAGTACTTC. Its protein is CASSAGVRGVEQYF.

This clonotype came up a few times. The CDR3 DNA is TGTGCTTTGGAGGAGTTTGAGCAGTTCTTC. This gives the protein CALEEFEQFF. This sequence joins TRBV7-9 and TRBJ2-1; the D gene is possibly TRBD2 (5 bases). The CDR3 length is 10 residues. Germline CDR1 is SEHNR and CDR2 is FQNEAQ (reference sequence).

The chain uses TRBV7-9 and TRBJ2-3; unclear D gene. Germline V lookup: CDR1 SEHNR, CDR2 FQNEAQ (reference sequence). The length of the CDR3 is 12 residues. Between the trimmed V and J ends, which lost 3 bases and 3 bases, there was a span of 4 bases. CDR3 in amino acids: CASSFQTDTQYF. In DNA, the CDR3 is TGTGCCAGCAGCTTTCAGACAGATACGCAGTATTTT.

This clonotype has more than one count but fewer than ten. The CDR3, as DNA: TGTGCCAGCAGCTTAGGCTATACGAGCGGGGAGCTGTTTTTT. As protein: CASSLGYTSGELFF. The chain uses TRBV7-6 and TRBJ2-2; D gene unclear. Between the trimmed V and J ends, which lost 1 base and 7 bases, there was a span of 10 bases. Germline V gives CDR1 SGHVS, CDR2 FNYEAQ. This CDR3 contains 14 residues. The full variable domain, with the rest looked up from reference TRBV7-6 and TRBJ2-2, is GAGVSQSPRYKVTKRGQDVALRCDPISGHVSLYWYRQALGQGPEFLTYFNYEAQQDKSGLPNDRFSAERPEGSISTLTIQRTEQRDSAMYRCASSLGYTSGELFFGEGSRLTVL.

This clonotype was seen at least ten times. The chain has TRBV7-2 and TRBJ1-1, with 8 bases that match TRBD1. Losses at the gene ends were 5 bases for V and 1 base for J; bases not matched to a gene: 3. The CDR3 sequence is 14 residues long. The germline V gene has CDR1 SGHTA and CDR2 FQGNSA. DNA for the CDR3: TGTGCCAGCAGCGGACAGGGCGGGAACACTGAAGCTTTCTTT. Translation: CASSGQGGNTEAFF. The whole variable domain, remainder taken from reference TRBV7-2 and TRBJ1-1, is GAGVSQSPSNKVTEKGKDVELRCDPISGHTALYWYRQSLGQGLEFLIYFQGNSAPDKSGLPSDRFSAERTGGSVSTLTIQRTQQEDSAVYLCASSGQGGNTEAFFGQGTRLTVV.

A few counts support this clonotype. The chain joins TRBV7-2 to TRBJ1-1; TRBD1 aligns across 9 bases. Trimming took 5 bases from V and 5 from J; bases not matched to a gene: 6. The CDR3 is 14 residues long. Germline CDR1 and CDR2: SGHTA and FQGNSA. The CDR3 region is CASSRTGVRTEAFF. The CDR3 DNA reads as TGTGCCAGCAGCCGGACAGGGGTGAGGACTGAAGCTTTCTTT. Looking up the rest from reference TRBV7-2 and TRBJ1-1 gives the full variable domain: GAGVSQSPSNKVTEKGKDVELRCDPISGHTALYWYRQSLGQGLEFLIYFQGNSAPDKSGLPSDRFSAERTGGSVSTLTIQRTQQEDSAVYLCASSRTGVRTEAFFGQGTRLTVV.

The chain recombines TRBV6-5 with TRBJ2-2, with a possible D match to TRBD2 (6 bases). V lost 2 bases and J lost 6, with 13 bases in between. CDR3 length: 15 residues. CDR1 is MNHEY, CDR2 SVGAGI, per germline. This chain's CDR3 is CASSYHISGAGELFF. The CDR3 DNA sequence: TGTGCCAGCAGTTACCATATTTCGGGGGCCGGGGAGCTGTTTTTT.

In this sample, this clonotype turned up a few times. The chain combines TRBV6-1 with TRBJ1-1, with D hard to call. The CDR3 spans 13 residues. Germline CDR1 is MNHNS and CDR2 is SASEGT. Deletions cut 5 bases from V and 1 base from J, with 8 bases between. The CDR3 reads CASSTIGNTEAFF. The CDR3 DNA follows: TGTGCCAGCAGTACGATCGGGAACACTGAAGCTTTCTTT.

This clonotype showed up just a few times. In DNA, the CDR3 is TGTGCCAGCAGCTTAACAGGGGAAGACAATGAGCAGTTCTTC. As protein: CASSLTGEDNEQFF. The V call is TRBV5-6, the J call TRBJ2-1, with 7 positions matching TRBD1. Germline V gene data show CDR1 as SGHDT and CDR2 as YYEEEE. V was clipped by 2 bases and J by 5 bases; unmatched bases: 4. The CDR3 length is 14 residues.

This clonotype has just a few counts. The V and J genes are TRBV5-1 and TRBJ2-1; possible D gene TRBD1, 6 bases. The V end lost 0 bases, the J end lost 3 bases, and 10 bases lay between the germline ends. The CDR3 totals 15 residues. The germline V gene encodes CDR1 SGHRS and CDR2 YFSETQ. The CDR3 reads CASSLVGGLYNEQFF. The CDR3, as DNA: TGCGCCAGCAGCTTGGTTGGGGGCCTCTACAATGAGCAGTTCTTC. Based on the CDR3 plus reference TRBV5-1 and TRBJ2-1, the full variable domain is KAGVTQTPRYLIKTRGQQVTLSCSPISGHRSVSWYQQTPGQGLQFLFEYFSETQRNKGNFPGRFSGRQFSNSRSEMNVSTLELGDSALYLCASSLVGGLYNEQFFGPGTRLTVL.

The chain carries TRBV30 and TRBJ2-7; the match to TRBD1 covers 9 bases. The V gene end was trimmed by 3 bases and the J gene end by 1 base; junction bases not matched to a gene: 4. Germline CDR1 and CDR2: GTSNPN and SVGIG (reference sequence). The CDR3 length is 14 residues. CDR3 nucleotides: TGTGCCTGGAGCCGACAGGGGGTTTCCTACGAGCAGTACTTC. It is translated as CAWSRQGVSYEQYF.

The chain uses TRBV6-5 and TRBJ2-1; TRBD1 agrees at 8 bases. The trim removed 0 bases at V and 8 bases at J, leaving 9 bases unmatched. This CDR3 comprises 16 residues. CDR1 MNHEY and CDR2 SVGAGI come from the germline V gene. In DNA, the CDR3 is TGTGCCAGCAGTTACTCGAGGGGACAGGCCTGGGATGAGCAGTTCTTC. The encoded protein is CASSYSRGQAWDEQFF.